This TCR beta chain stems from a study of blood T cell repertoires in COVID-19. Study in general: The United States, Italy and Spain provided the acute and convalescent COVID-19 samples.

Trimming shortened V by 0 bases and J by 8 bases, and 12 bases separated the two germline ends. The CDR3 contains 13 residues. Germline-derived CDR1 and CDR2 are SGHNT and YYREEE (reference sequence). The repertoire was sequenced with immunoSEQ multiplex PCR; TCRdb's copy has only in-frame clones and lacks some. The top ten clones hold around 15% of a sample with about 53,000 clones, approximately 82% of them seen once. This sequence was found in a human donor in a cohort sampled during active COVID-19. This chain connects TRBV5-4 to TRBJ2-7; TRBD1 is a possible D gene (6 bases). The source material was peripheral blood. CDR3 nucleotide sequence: TGTGCCAGCAGCTTGGGTCCAGGGGACCAGCAGTACTTC. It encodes CASSLGPGDQQYF.